The 23 T cell receptor beta chains listed next were all sequenced from one sample in a study of blood T cell repertoires in COVID-19. Produced via immunoSEQ multiplex PCR; TCRdb's table is partial and in-frame only. The sample records tens of thousands of clones, 84% being singletons. The sample was peripheral blood. The source of these receptors is a man over 45 with acute or convalescent COVID-19.

The chain combines TRBV19 with TRBJ1-5; TRBD1 matches 11 bases. J was trimmed by 6 bases and V by 11 bases; bases with no gene match: 9. CDR3 length equals 14 residues. CDR1 is LNHDA, CDR2 SQIVND, per germline (reference sequence). CDR3 amino acids: CAWMRTGGSQPQHF. Here the CDR3 DNA reads TGTGCCTGGATGCGGACAGGGGGCTCTCAGCCCCAGCATTTT.

This chain connects TRBV4-2 to TRBJ2-7; TRBD2 agrees at 7 bases. The germline gives CDR1 LGHNA, CDR2 YNFKEQ. Trimming at V came to 0 bases and at J to 6 bases, leaving 11 bases not matched to a gene. This CDR3 region has 16 residues. As DNA, the CDR3 is TGTGCCAGCAGCCAAGATTCCCTTCTTGCGGGAGCCGAGCAGTACTTC. Protein product: CASSQDSLLAGAEQYF.

This clone was counted once. The chain combines TRBV27 with TRBJ2-7; 8 positions agree with TRBD2. Losses at the gene ends were 2 bases for V and 4 bases for J; bases not matched to a gene: 4. Germline assignment: CDR1 MNHEY and CDR2 SMNVEV (reference sequence). The CDR3 sequence is 14 residues long. The chain's CDR3 is CASSLVAGRYEQYF. The CDR3 region has the DNA TGTGCCAGCAGTTTAGTAGCGGGGAGATACGAGCAGTACTTC.

This clone was seen just once. The rearrangement links TRBV15 to TRBJ2-3, with a possible D match to TRBD2 (6 bases). V was pared by 5 bases and J by 1 base, with 7 bases between. The germline V gene has CDR1 LNHNV and CDR2 YYDKDF (reference sequence). The CDR3 runs to 13 residues. The CDR3 DNA follows: TGTGCCACCAGCTCGGGGGGCACAGATACGCAGTATTTT. This sequence encodes CATSSGGTDTQYF.

The chain employs TRBV2 and TRBJ1-4; TRBD1 matches at 7 bases. Trimming took 6 bases from V and 6 from J; bases not matched to a gene: 7. Germline-derived CDR1 and CDR2 are SNHLY and FYNNEI. The length of the CDR3 is 14 residues. The CDR3 region has the DNA TGTGCCAGCAGCGATTGGGGACAGCATGAAAAACTGTTTTTT. This encodes CASSDWGQHEKLFF.

The chain combines TRBV4-1 with TRBJ2-7; the match to TRBD1 covers 10 bases. The CDR3 length is 15 residues. Germline V gives CDR1 MGHRA, CDR2 YSYEKL. J gave up 1 base and V 4 bases, and 4 bases lay outside the gene matches. The CDR3 DNA reads TGCGCCAGCAGCCCTCGACAGGGGGCATCCTACGAGCAGTACTTC. It specifies CASSPRQGASYEQYF.

As for this clone: One end of the junction fails to match germline, which may point to a read error. The V gene is TRBV2, the J gene TRBJ1-3; D is undetermined. In germline, CDR1 is SNHLY, CDR2 FYNNEI. CDR3 size: 11 residues. The CDR3 spells CASSEAGRVLF. CDR3 nucleotide sequence: TGTGCCAGCAGTGAGGCAGGCAGAGTTCTATTT.

The chain joins TRBV12-2 to TRBJ1-4. TRBV12-2 is annotated as a pseudogene. The CDR3 extends over 14 amino acids. CDR3 protein: CASRKRGVGEKLFF. The CDR3 nucleotides read TGTGCAAGTCGGAAGCGGGGGGTGGGAGAAAAACTGTTTTTT.

V and J are TRBV4-2 and TRBJ2-1; 7 positions agree with TRBD2. Per germline, CDR1 LGHNA and CDR2 YNFKEQ. V was clipped by 8 bases and J by 5 bases; unmatched bases: 9. This CDR3 is built from 14 residues. The CDR3: CASGMRLADNEQFF. In nucleotides, the CDR3 is TGTGCCAGCGGTATGCGGCTAGCGGACAATGAGCAGTTCTTC.

This clone came up a few times. The chain joins TRBV18 to TRBJ1-1, with TRBD1 matching 7 bases. The CDR3 spans 15 residues. The germline V gene has CDR1 KGHSH and CDR2 LQKENI. The V gene end was trimmed by 4 bases and the J gene end by 0 bases; junction bases not matched to a gene: 5. CDR3 amino acids: CASSLEGQLNTEAFF. In DNA, the CDR3 is TGTGCCAGCTCACTGGAGGGACAGTTGAACACTGAAGCTTTCTTT.

This clone was counted only a few times. The rearrangement links TRBV19 to TRBJ2-6; 12 nucleotides align to TRBD2. CDR3 size: 18 residues. The V gene end was trimmed by 3 bases and the J gene end by 2 bases; junction bases not matched to a gene: 5. Germline V gene lookup returns CDR1 LNHDA and CDR2 SQIVND (reference sequence). CDR3 coding DNA: TGTGCCAGTAGTATTTCGACTAGCGGGAGCCCTGGGGCCAACGTCCTGACTTTC. Translated: CASSISTSGSPGANVLTF.

The chain is built from TRBV5-1 and TRBJ1-1, with D hard to call. Germline lookup yields CDR1 SGHRS and CDR2 YFSETQ. V was trimmed by 6 bases and J by 1 base, leaving 13 bases between them. The CDR3 covers 14 residues. This chain's CDR3 is CASTIDWRNTEAFF. Written as DNA, the CDR3 is TGCGCCAGCACCATTGACTGGAGGAACACTGAAGCTTTCTTT.

This clone has a single count. This rearrangement joins TRBV7-3 to TRBJ1-1, with 9 bases fitting TRBD1. This CDR3 comprises 18 residues. Germline CDR1 SGHTA, CDR2 FQGTGA. After removal of 6 bases from V and 5 bases from J, the junction contained 19 bases not matched to a gene. CDR3 nucleotide sequence: TGTGCCAGCAGTTCTAGACAAGTTCCGGGACAGGGCCGGACTGAAGCTTTCTTT. Protein sequence: CASSSRQVPGQGRTEAFF.

The rearrangement joins TRBV19 to TRBJ2-7; 8 nucleotides line up with TRBD1. The CDR3 covers 15 residues. Looked up from germline, CDR1 is LNHDA and CDR2 is SQIVND (reference sequence). The J segment lost 0 bases and the V segment lost 3 bases, leaving 4 bases of the junction unmatched. The CDR3 region is CASSIPGQASYEQYF. The CDR3 DNA sequence: TGTGCCAGTAGTATCCCGGGACAGGCCTCCTACGAGCAGTACTTC.

The chain uses TRBV19 and TRBJ1-5; no firm D call. Germline CDR1 LNHDA, CDR2 SQIVND (reference sequence). V lost 5 bases and J 3 bases, leaving 20 bases between the germline ends. CDR3 length equals 17 residues. This CDR3 reads CASSSRGWSVNNQPQHF. DNA for the CDR3: TGTGCCAGTAGTTCCCGAGGGTGGAGTGTCAACAATCAGCCCCAGCATTTT.

As DNA, the CDR3 is TGTGCCAGCTCACCACCCGCAGGGTTTTTGGAGACCCAGTACTTC. Translating it yields CASSPPAGFLETQYF. The rearrangement joins TRBV18 to TRBJ2-5; a possible D gene is TRBD1 (5 bases). V was clipped by 0 bases and J by 5 bases, with 13 bases between them. In germline, CDR1 is KGHSH, CDR2 LQKENI. The CDR3 runs 15 residues. Together with reference TRBV18 and TRBJ2-5, the CDR3 gives the full variable domain: NAGVMQNPRHLVRRRGQEARLRCSPMKGHSHVYWYRQLPEEGLKFMVYLQKENIIDESGMPKERFSAEFPKEGPSILRIQQVVRGDSAAYFCASSPPAGFLETQYFGPGTRLLVL.

The chain recombines TRBV7-9 with TRBJ2-7; D possibly corresponds to TRBD1 (5 bases). CDR3 length: 14 amino acids. Germline-derived CDR1 and CDR2 are SEHNR and FQNEAQ (reference sequence). The V end was cut by 4 bases, the J end by 0 bases, with 10 bases between. The CDR3 region is CASSSGDSSYEQYF. The DNA of the CDR3 is TGTGCCAGCAGCTCGGGTGACAGCTCCTACGAGCAGTACTTC.

Concerning this clone: In the same sample, other DNA sequences code for this CDR3. The chain employs TRBV27 and TRBJ2-5; no firm D call. V was clipped by 0 bases and J by 2 bases, with 4 bases between them. CDR3 size: 13 residues. Germline CDR1 is MNHEY and CDR2 is SMNVEV (reference sequence). CDR3 in DNA: TGTGCCAGCAGTTTATCTAGACAAGAGACCCAGTACTTC. Translated, it gives CASSLSRQETQYF.

This sequence joins TRBV6-1 and TRBJ1-2; TRBD1 agrees at 7 bases. With V trimmed by 2 bases and J by 6 bases, 6 bases remained unmatched. CDR3 size: 14 residues. Germline loops: CDR1 MNHNS, CDR2 SASEGT. DNA for the CDR3: TGTGCCAGCAGTGAACAGCCAGGGGGGAATGGCTACACCTTC. As protein: CASSEQPGGNGYTF.

The V and J genes are TRBV15 and TRBJ2-3, with TRBD2 matching 9 bases. Germline CDR1 reads LNHNV; CDR2 reads YYDKDF (reference sequence). The length of the CDR3 is 16 residues. V lost 1 base and J lost 3; bases outside the gene matches: 5. The chain's CDR3 is CATSRGAGGITDTQYF. CDR3 DNA: TGTGCCACCAGCAGAGGGGCGGGGGGGATAACAGATACGCAGTATTTT. Combining the CDR3 with reference TRBV15 and TRBJ2-3 gives the whole variable domain DAMVIQNPRYQVTQFGKPVTLSCSQTLNHNVMYWYQQKSSQAPKLLFHYYDKDFNNEADTPDNFQSRRPNTSFCFLDIRSPGLGDTAMYLCATSRGAGGITDTQYFGPGTRLTVL.

The chain is built from TRBV11-2 and TRBJ2-1; 7 nucleotides line up with TRBD1. The germline V gene encodes CDR1 SGHAT and CDR2 FQNNGV. This CDR3 is built from 14 residues. V shed 3 bases and J 4 bases; nucleotides not matched to a gene: 3. CDR3 DNA sequence: TGTGCCAGCAGCTTTACAGGGGTATACAATGAGCAGTTCTTC. Translation: CASSFTGVYNEQFF.

Comments on this clone: Relative to the germline gene, one junction end is altered; a read error may explain this. The chain employs TRBV4-2 and TRBJ2-2, with D perhaps matching TRBD2 (7 bases). The CDR3 spans 17 residues. CDR1 and CDR2 (germline): LGHNA, YNFKEQ. CDR3 residues: CANSQQGRERGTGELFF. CDR3 nucleotides: TGTGCCAACAGCCAGCAGGGGCGGGAGAGGGGCACCGGGGAGCTGTTTTTT.

V and J are TRBV7-9 and TRBJ1-3; TRBD1 aligns across 9 bases. Germline trimming cut 6 bases from V and 8 bases from J; bases unmatched to any gene: 5. CDR3 length: 13 amino acids. CDR1 is SEHNR, CDR2 FQNEAQ, per germline (reference sequence). CDR3 DNA sequence: TGTGCCAGCAGGGGGACAGGGCGGGACACCATATATTTT. Its protein product is CASRGTGRDTIYF.